A selection of T cell receptor beta chains follows, all from one sample in a study of early T cells in non-severe SARS-CoV-2 infection. MiXCR was run by TCRdb on the 5' RACE reads, yielding one entry per CDR3 protein. The table shows about 56,000 distinct CDR3 sequences, with more than 12% occurring only once. Sequences were derived from whole blood, sampled at baseline. The receptors originated from an adult who was a healthcare worker with PCR-confirmed SARS-CoV-2 infection or an uninfected control (not recorded which). Each CDR3 is given with its conserved first and last residue. The D gene is left open where the match is weak. Only some rows state a clone size, as once, few, many or a class for expanded clones.

j_call v_call cdr3_length clone_size d_call cdr3_aa cdr3_nt
TRBJ2-4 TRBV4-1 17 many TRBD1 CASSPDPWTGAKNIQYF TGCGCCAGCAGCCCTGACCCGTGGACAGGGGCCAAAAACATTCAGTACTTC
TRBJ2-3 TRBV2 14 many - CASSESSSVDTQYF TGTGCCAGCAGTGAGTCGTCCAGCGTGGATACGCAGTATTTT
TRBJ2-5 TRBV3-1 15 - TRBD2 CASSQAAGGGETQYF TGTGCCAGCAGCCAAGCAGCGGGAGGGGGAGAGACCCAGTACTTC
TRBJ2-7 TRBV7-6 15 - - CASSLVGQDLHEQYF TGTGCCAGCAGCTTAGTAGGGCAGGACCTCCACGAGCAGTACTTC
TRBJ1-1 TRBV2 13 many TRBD1 CASTTGSWTEAFF TGTGCCAGCACGACAGGGTCTTGGACTGAAGCTTTCTTT
TRBJ2-7 TRBV15 13 - - CATSRAGAREQYF TGTGCCACCAGCAGAGCCGGGGCACGCGAGCAGTACTTC
TRBJ2-2 TRBV11-2 15 few - CASSSPPRGTGELFF TGTGCCAGCAGCTCCCCCCCCCGGGGCACCGGGGAGCTGTTTTTT
TRBJ2-1 TRBV6-1 15 - TRBD2 CASRGTSAFYNEQFF TGTGCCAGCAGAGGGACTAGCGCATTTTACAATGAGCAGTTCTTC
TRBJ2-1 TRBV7-6 14 - - CASSLGAQTYEQFF TGTGCCAGCAGCTTAGGGGCGCAGACCTATGAGCAGTTCTTC
TRBJ2-1 TRBV7-9 16 many TRBD1 CASTDTGTGGYNEQFF TGTGCCAGCACCGACACCGGGACAGGGGGATACAATGAGCAGTTCTTC
TRBJ1-6 TRBV12-3/TRBV12-4 15 few - CASSSSGTPGMALHF TGTGCCAGCAGTTCATCCGGGACTCCGGGAATGGCCCTCCACTTT
TRBJ2-5 TRBV7-9 14 - - CASSSIQGRETQYF TGTGCCAGCAGCTCAATACAGGGACGAGAGACCCAGTACTTC
TRBJ1-4 TRBV29-1 12 - - CSGGPTNEKLFF TGCAGCGGGGGACCCACGAATGAAAAACTGTTTTTT
TRBJ2-1 TRBV24-1 13 few - CATETRGVNEQFF TGTGCCACCGAGACGAGGGGGGTCAATGAGCAGTTCTTC
TRBJ1-1 TRBV29-1 10 few - CSVRYDEAFF TGCAGCGTTCGGTACGATGAAGCTTTCTTT
TRBJ2-5 TRBV25-1 13 few - CASSPRPIETQYF TGTGCCAGCAGTCCCCGCCCCATAGAGACCCAGTACTTC
TRBJ1-1 TRBV5-6 15 many TRBD1 CASSWTGTGEAEAFF TGTGCCAGCAGCTGGACCGGGACAGGGGAAGCTGAAGCTTTCTTT
TRBJ2-1 TRBV19 15 many TRBD2 CASMGTSGGINEQFF TGTGCCAGTATGGGGACTAGCGGGGGGATCAATGAGCAGTTCTTC
TRBJ2-7 TRBV20-1 13 - - CSARDGGADEQYF TGCAGTGCTAGAGATGGCGGGGCGGACGAGCAGTACTTC
TRBJ2-1 TRBV9 14 - - CASSGDGPYNEQFF TGTGCCAGCAGCGGAGATGGTCCCTACAATGAGCAGTTCTTC
TRBJ1-3 TRBV5-1 14 - - CASSLDSAGNTIYF TGCGCCAGCAGCTTGGACAGCGCTGGAAACACCATATATTTT
TRBJ2-1 TRBV29-1 14 - TRBD2 CSVLRTSGGNEQFF TGCAGCGTTCTGAGGACTAGCGGGGGAAATGAGCAGTTCTTC
TRBJ2-3 TRBV5-6 15 few - CASSLSRVRTDTQYF TGTGCCAGCAGCCTGTCCAGGGTACGCACAGATACGCAGTATTTT
TRBJ2-2 TRBV19 14 - TRBD1 CASSKDRGAGELFF TGTGCCAGTAGTAAAGACAGGGGAGCCGGGGAGCTGTTTTTT
TRBJ1-1 TRBV30 13 once - CAWRYGRDTEAFF TGTGCCTGGAGATATGGGCGGGACACTGAAGCTTTCTTT
TRBJ1-1 TRBV7-9 11 - - CASSEATGAFF TGTGCCAGCAGCGAGGCAACTGGAGCTTTCTTT
TRBJ2-3 TRBV30 13 - TRBD2 CAWSVAGADTQYF TGTGCCTGGAGTGTAGCGGGGGCAGATACGCAGTATTTT
TRBJ1-4 TRBV18 13 - TRBD1 CASQGQANEKLFF TGTGCCAGCCAGGGACAGGCTAATGAAAAACTGTTTTTT
TRBJ1-1 TRBV18 14 - - CASSPIKPNTEAFF TGTGCCAGCTCACCTATAAAACCGAACACTGAAGCTTTCTTT
TRBJ2-7 TRBV7-8 17 - TRBD2 CASSSRGSGSLSYEQYF TGTGCCAGCAGCTCACGGGGTAGCGGGAGCCTCTCCTACGAGCAGTACTTC
TRBJ2-7 TRBV11-2 13 few TRBD1 CASSRDRLLEQYF TGTGCCAGCAGCCGGGACAGGCTTTTGGAGCAGTACTTC
TRBJ2-3 TRBV5-1 14 - - CASSLQSEEDTQYF TGCGCCAGCAGCCTCCAGAGCGAGGAAGATACGCAGTATTTT
TRBJ2-2 TRBV5-1 15 many - CASSLGVANTGELFF TGCGCCAGCAGCTTGGGGGTTGCGAACACCGGGGAGCTGTTTTTT
TRBJ2-1 TRBV5-6 16 - TRBD2 CASSSLGLAGYNEQFF TGTGCCAGCAGCTCCCTGGGACTAGCGGGTTACAATGAGCAGTTCTTC
TRBJ2-7 TRBV18 15 - - CASSPSAGVQSEQYF TGTGCCAGCTCGCCCTCGGCTGGGGTTCAATCCGAGCAGTACTTC
TRBJ1-1 TRBV5-4 13 many - CASSGRVNTEAFF TGTGCCAGCAGCGGGAGGGTTAACACTGAAGCTTTCTTT
TRBJ1-4 TRBV12-3/TRBV12-4 13 medium-sized - CASSFPGDEKLFF TGTGCCAGCAGTTTCCCAGGGGATGAAAAACTGTTTTTT
TRBJ2-7 TRBV15 14 - - CATSRDLLVGEQYF TGTGCCACCAGCAGAGATCTCTTAGTAGGCGAGCAGTACTTC
TRBJ2-7 TRBV6-1 16 few TRBD1 CASKRGQATSSYEQYF TGTGCCAGCAAAAGGGGACAGGCGACAAGCTCCTACGAGCAGTACTTC
TRBJ2-7 TRBV28 15 many - CASSLVGRGLDEQYF TGTGCCAGCAGTTTGGTTGGTAGGGGTTTGGACGAGCAGTACTTC
TRBJ2-2 TRBV19 17 few TRBD2 CASSTSGTSGFPGELFF TGTGCCAGTAGTACCTCGGGGACTAGCGGGTTTCCCGGGGAGCTGTTTTTT
TRBJ2-4 TRBV2 14 few - CASSFSQELNIQYF TGTGCCAGCTCCTTTAGCCAGGAGTTAAACATTCAGTACTTC
TRBJ2-3 TRBV20-1 14 few TRBD2 CSARNFRGEDTQYF TGCAGTGCTCGTAACTTCCGGGGGGAAGATACGCAGTATTTT
TRBJ1-5 TRBV20-1 20 many TRBD1 CSARDSGGTGGAASNQPQHF TGCAGTGCTAGAGACTCCGGAGGGACAGGGGGCGCGGCGAGCAATCAGCCCCAGCATTTT
TRBJ2-1 TRBV7-9 15 many TRBD1 CASSVRDRAENEQFF TGTGCCAGCAGCGTCCGGGACAGGGCGGAAAATGAGCAGTTCTTC
TRBJ2-3 TRBV3-1 18 few TRBD2 CASSHYARGTRITDTQYF TGTGCCAGCAGCCACTATGCCCGTGGGACTAGAATTACAGATACGCAGTATTTT
TRBJ2-1 TRBV28 16 - - CASSLRDTSRGNEQFF TGTGCCAGCAGCTTAAGGGATACTAGTCGGGGGAATGAGCAGTTCTTC
TRBJ2-7 TRBV10-3 15 many - CASSPRRTVEGEQYF TGTGCCTCTAGCCCGAGGCGGACAGTCGAGGGCGAGCAGTACTTC
TRBJ1-4 TRBV18 15 - - CASSPRRQDGKKLFF TGTGCCAGCTCACCAAGGAGGCAGGATGGCAAAAAACTGTTTTTT
TRBJ2-3 TRBV20-1 15 many - CSASTTTRSTDTQYF TGCAGTGCTAGCACTACGACAAGAAGCACAGATACGCAGTATTTT
TRBJ1-1 TRBV30 16 many - CAWSGEGRRVNTEAFF TGTGCCTGGAGTGGTGAGGGCCGGAGGGTGAACACTGAAGCTTTCTTT
TRBJ2-7 TRBV7-8 15 few - CASSDPGHPLNEQYF TGTGCCAGCAGCGACCCGGGACACCCCCTCAACGAGCAGTACTTC
TRBJ2-2 TRBV30 13 few - CAWSGGGAGELFF TGTGCCTGGAGTGGAGGGGGAGCCGGGGAGCTGTTTTTT